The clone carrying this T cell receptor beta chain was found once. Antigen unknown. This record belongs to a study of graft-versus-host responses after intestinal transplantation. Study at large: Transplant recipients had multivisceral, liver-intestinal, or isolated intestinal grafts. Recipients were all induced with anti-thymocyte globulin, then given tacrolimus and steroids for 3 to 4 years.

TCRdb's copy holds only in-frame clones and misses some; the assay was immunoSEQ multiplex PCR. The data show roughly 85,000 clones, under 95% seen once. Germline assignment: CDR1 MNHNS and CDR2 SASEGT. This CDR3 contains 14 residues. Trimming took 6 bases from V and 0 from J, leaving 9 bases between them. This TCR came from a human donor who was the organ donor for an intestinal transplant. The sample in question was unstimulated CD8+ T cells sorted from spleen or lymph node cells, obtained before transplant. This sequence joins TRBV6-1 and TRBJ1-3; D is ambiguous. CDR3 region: CASSPTGSGNTIYF. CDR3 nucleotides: TGTGCCAGCAGCCCGACGGGCTCTGGAAACACCATATATTTT.